These T cell receptor beta chains were read from a single sample in a study of blood T cell repertoires in COVID-19. Here immunoSEQ multiplex PCR was the method, and the copy in TCRdb shows in-frame clones only, minus some. The table includes about 310,000 clones, roughly 86% detected once. The sample was PBMCs or T cells enriched from blood (not recorded which). These receptors were collected from a woman aged 18 to 35 who had recovered from COVID-19. CDR3s include the opening cysteine and the closing phenylalanine or tryptophan. Each record gives: D gene, V gene, clone size, J gene, CDR3 protein, CDR3 DNA. The D gene is left open where the match is weak. Rows may omit the clone size; those that give it use once, few, many or a size class.

>TRBD1|TRBV15|NA|TRBJ2-7
CATSREPGQITYEQYF
TGTGCCACCAGCAGGGAACCGGGACAGATAACCTACGAGCAGTACTTC
>NA|TRBV6-5|NA|TRBJ2-3
CASTGQGRLTDTQYF
TGTGCCAGCACAGGGCAGGGAAGGTTGACAGATACGCAGTATTTT
>NA|TRBV12-3/TRBV12-4|NA|TRBJ1-3
CATRYSGNTIYF
TGTGCCACCCGGTACTCTGGAAACACCATATATTTT
>NA|TRBV27|NA|TRBJ1-5
CASSLKVPGDYSNQPQHF
TGTGCCAGCAGTTTGAAGGTTCCGGGGGATTATAGCAATCAGCCCCAGCATTTT
>TRBD1|TRBV6-1|NA|TRBJ1-1
CASSEDTGGFTEAFF
TGTGCCAGCAGTGAAGACACAGGGGGATTCACTGAAGCTTTCTTT
>NA|TRBV27|NA|TRBJ1-1
CASRPQVNTEAFF
TGTGCCAGCAGACCACAGGTGAACACTGAAGCTTTCTTT
>TRBD2|TRBV9|NA|TRBJ2-2
CASSVESSGPGELFF
TGTGCCAGCAGCGTAGAGTCTAGCGGGCCCGGGGAGCTGTTTTTT
>TRBD2|TRBV6-2/TRBV6-3|NA|TRBJ2-7
CASSSPSGGSYEQYF
TGTGCCAGCAGTTCCCCTAGCGGGGGCTCCTACGAGCAGTACTTC
>NA|TRBV4-1|NA|TRBJ1-2
CASSQEQGITYGYTF
TGCGCCAGCAGCCAAGAGCAGGGAATCACATATGGCTACACCTTC
>NA|TRBV3-1/TRBV3-2|NA|TRBJ2-5
CASSQGLAETQYF
TGTGCCAGCAGCCAGGGGCTGGCGGAGACCCAGTACTTC
>NA|TRBV7-2|NA|TRBJ2-3
CASSFAFGAADTQYF
TGTGCCAGCAGCTTCGCATTTGGGGCGGCAGATACGCAGTATTTT
>TRBD2|TRBV29-1|NA|TRBJ2-1
CSVVPTGLASYNEQFF
TGCAGCGTTGTACCGACTGGACTAGCCTCCTACAATGAGCAGTTCTTC
>NA|TRBV9|NA|TRBJ1-6
CASSVEHDNSPLHF
TGTGCCAGCAGCGTAGAACATGATAATTCACCCCTCCACTTT
>NA|TRBV7-2|NA|TRBJ1-2
CASSLGVSPGDGYTF
TGTGCCAGCAGCTTAGGTGTCTCCCCGGGGGATGGCTACACCTTC
>NA|TRBV4-1|NA|TRBJ2-7
CASRGDTSYEQYF
TGCGCCAGCAGAGGGGACACAAGCTACGAGCAGTACTTC
>NA|TRBV11-2|NA|TRBJ2-1
CASSSTRGRSYNEQFF
TGTGCCAGCAGCTCCACCCGGGGTCGCTCCTACAATGAGCAGTTCTTC
>TRBD2|TRBV18|NA|TRBJ2-1
CASSPNTGGGSYNEQFF
TGTGCCAGCTCACCAAATACGGGCGGGGGATCCTACAATGAGCAGTTCTTC
>NA|TRBV7-7|NA|TRBJ2-5
CASSSKDTEETQYF
TGTGCCAGCAGCTCAAAGGACACAGAAGAGACCCAGTACTTC
>NA|TRBV7-9|NA|TRBJ1-4
CASSLHQGRLVFEKLFF
TGTGCCAGCAGTCTCCATCAGGGGCGCCTAGTATTTGAAAAACTGTTTTTT
>NA|TRBV10-3|NA|TRBJ1-1
CAISADHQGSTEAFF
TGTGCCATCAGTGCAGACCATCAGGGGAGTACTGAAGCTTTCTTT
>NA|TRBV7-8|NA|TRBJ2-7
CASSVRDTDEQYF
TGTGCCAGCAGCGTCCGGGACACCGACGAGCAGTACTTC
>TRBD1|TRBV14|NA|TRBJ2-3
CASSQRGQGEVRDTQYF
TGTGCCAGCAGCCAGAGAGGACAGGGTGAGGTGAGGGATACGCAGTATTTT
>NA|TRBV7-2|NA|TRBJ1-4
CASSPDRFNEKLFF
TGTGCCAGCAGCCCAGACAGGTTTAATGAAAAACTGTTTTTT
>TRBD1|TRBV9|NA|TRBJ1-2
CARSRTGYGYTF
TGTGCCAGAAGCCGGACAGGGTATGGCTACACCTTC
>NA|TRBV24-1|NA|TRBJ2-3
CATSDRDRISTDTQYF
TGTGCCACCAGTGACCGTGACAGAATCAGCACAGATACGCAGTATTTT
>TRBD1|TRBV29-1|NA|TRBJ2-1
CSGGQSSYNEQFF
TGCAGCGGGGGACAGAGCTCCTACAATGAGCAGTTCTTC
>NA|TRBV28|NA|TRBJ1-5
CASSTEYQPQHF
TGTGCCAGCAGTACAGAGTATCAGCCCCAGCATTTT
>NA|TRBV6-6|NA|TRBJ1-2
CASTHMETNYGYTF
TGTGCCAGCACCCACATGGAGACCAACTATGGCTACACCTTC
>TRBD2|TRBV7-3|NA|TRBJ2-7
CASSTGLAGIYEQYF
TGTGCCAGCAGCACGGGACTAGCGGGTATTTACGAGCAGTACTTC
>TRBD2|TRBV27|NA|TRBJ2-3
CAARTSGEDTQYF
TGTGCCGCCCGGACTAGCGGAGAAGATACGCAGTATTTT
>NA|TRBV28|NA|TRBJ1-4
CASSRSPADEKLFF
TGTGCCAGCAGCCGGTCTCCTGCGGATGAAAAACTGTTTTTT
>NA|TRBV4-1|NA|TRBJ1-4
CASSQDTAATNEKLFF
TGCGCCAGCAGCCAAGATACGGCGGCAACTAATGAAAAACTGTTTTTT
>TRBD1|TRBV19|NA|TRBJ2-7
CASSGNRGPYEQYF
TGTGCCAGTAGTGGTAACAGGGGTCCCTACGAGCAGTACTTC
>TRBD1|TRBV15|NA|TRBJ1-2
CATSRGGVRGQGDYGYTF
TGTGCCACCAGCAGAGGCGGGGTCAGGGGGCAGGGTGACTATGGCTACACCTTC
>TRBD2|TRBV20-1|NA|TRBJ2-7
CSASLLAGVYEQYF
TGCAGTGCTAGTTTGCTAGCGGGAGTCTACGAGCAGTACTTC
>NA|TRBV27|NA|TRBJ1-2
CASSLRGPGDGYGYTF
TGTGCCAGCAGTCTACGAGGGCCGGGGGACGGCTATGGCTACACCTTC
>NA|TRBV11-2|NA|TRBJ2-3
CASSLVRLGTQYF
TGTGCCAGCAGCTTAGTGCGGTTGGGTACGCAGTATTTT
>TRBD2|TRBV7-6|NA|TRBJ2-1
CASSWGPLAGGYNEQFF
TGTGCCAGCAGCTGGGGCCCCCTAGCGGGGGGGTACAATGAGCAGTTCTTC
>NA|TRBV6-1|NA|TRBJ1-2
CASSEAGGMGYGYTF
TGTGCCAGCAGTGAAGCCGGAGGGATGGGATATGGCTACACCTTC
>TRBD1|TRBV7-8|NA|TRBJ1-4
CASSLALEGAGEKLFF
TGTGCCAGCAGCTTAGCCCTCGAGGGGGCGGGTGAAAAACTGTTTTTT
>TRBD2|TRBV5-5|once|TRBJ2-3
CASSLGDSGRDTQYF
TGTGCCAGCAGCTTGGGAGATAGCGGGAGGGATACGCAGTATTTT
>TRBD1|TRBV29-1|NA|TRBJ1-1
CSDGGQGDTEAFF
TGCAGCGATGGGGGACAGGGTGACACTGAAGCTTTCTTT
>NA|TRBV12-3/TRBV12-4|NA|TRBJ2-1
CASRRDSYNEQFF
TGTGCCAGCAGGCGGGACAGCTACAATGAGCAGTTCTTC
>NA|TRBV28|NA|TRBJ1-5
CASSLTPGSSNQPQHF
TGTGCCAGCAGTTTAACCCCGGGAAGTAGCAATCAGCCCCAGCATTTT
>NA|TRBV6-6|NA|TRBJ2-5
CASSYGIGETQYF
TGTGCCAGCAGTTACGGCATTGGAGAGACCCAGTACTTC
>TRBD1|TRBV18|NA|TRBJ1-4
CASSPPGDSEKLFF
TGTGCCAGCTCACCACCTGGGGACAGTGAAAAACTGTTTTTT
>NA|TRBV3-1/TRBV3-2|NA|TRBJ2-7
CASSQVSSRREQYF
TGTGCCAGCAGCCAAGTCTCTAGTCGTCGCGAGCAGTACTTC
>NA|TRBV5-1|NA|TRBJ2-7
CASSGGGAGSSYEQYF
TGCGCCAGCAGCGGGGGGGGCGCGGGCAGCTCCTACGAGCAGTACTTC
>TRBD1|TRBV6-2/TRBV6-3|NA|TRBJ1-1
CASSYSIGQGRTEAFF
TGTGCCAGCAGTTACTCTATAGGACAGGGAAGGACTGAAGCTTTCTTT
>NA|TRBV7-3|NA|TRBJ1-1
CASSLQGGNTEAFF
TGTGCCAGCAGCCTACAGGGTGGGAACACTGAAGCTTTCTTT
>NA|TRBV7-3|NA|TRBJ1-1
CASSLDRNTEAFF
TGTGCCAGCAGCCTCGACAGGAACACTGAAGCTTTCTTT
>NA|TRBV4-3|NA|TRBJ2-5
CASSQFWSPPPSRVEETQYF
TGCGCCAGCAGCCAATTTTGGTCTCCCCCCCCATCTCGGGTAGAAGAGACCCAGTACTTC
>TRBD2|TRBV5-8|NA|TRBJ2-1
CASSFIVAGRYNEQFF
TGTGCCAGCAGCTTCATCGTAGCGGGCCGGTACAATGAGCAGTTCTTC
>NA|TRBV29-1|few|TRBJ1-2
CSIQGGLDTAGADYGYTF
TGCAGCATTCAAGGGGGTCTCGACACGGCAGGGGCTGACTATGGCTACACCTTC
>NA|TRBV7-9|NA|TRBJ1-1
CASGAMADTEAFF
TGTGCCAGCGGGGCGATGGCGGACACTGAAGCTTTCTTT